This T cell receptor beta chain was captured in a study of cytomegalovirus exposure and HLA in healthy donors. General observations from the study: Some V segments, including TRBV6-2 and TRBV6-3, were excluded as indistinguishable. Among the sequence variants, a highly shared cluster was likely an artifact of sequencing. Roughly uniform sequencing depth across donors was assumed, possibly incorrectly.

Deletions cut 1 base from V and 7 bases from J, with 10 bases between. Germline lookup yields CDR1 LNHDA and CDR2 SQIVND (reference sequence). CDR3 size: 13 residues. About this clone: The antigen is unknown.

Use of 60 Vbeta and 13 Jbeta primers characterized the PCR. In the source study's methods: In a later analysis, 79 million or so unique TCR beta chains included roughly 11 million shared by two or more donors. Using immunoSEQ multiplex PCR, the repertoire was profiled, and TCRdb retains in-frame clones only, with some absent. V and J calls and clone size come straight from that table; D and trimming were deduced from the DNA. The sample consists of 120,000 or so clones, roughly 80% of them appearing once. The TCR sequence derives from a man younger than 35 in good health and CMV-seronegative. Specimen: PBMCs. The chain has TRBV19 and TRBJ1-1; D might be TRBD1 (6 bases). This chain's CDR3 is CASSIGAGVEAFF. The CDR3 coding sequence is TGTGCCAGTAGTATAGGGGCAGGGGTTGAAGCTTTCTTT.